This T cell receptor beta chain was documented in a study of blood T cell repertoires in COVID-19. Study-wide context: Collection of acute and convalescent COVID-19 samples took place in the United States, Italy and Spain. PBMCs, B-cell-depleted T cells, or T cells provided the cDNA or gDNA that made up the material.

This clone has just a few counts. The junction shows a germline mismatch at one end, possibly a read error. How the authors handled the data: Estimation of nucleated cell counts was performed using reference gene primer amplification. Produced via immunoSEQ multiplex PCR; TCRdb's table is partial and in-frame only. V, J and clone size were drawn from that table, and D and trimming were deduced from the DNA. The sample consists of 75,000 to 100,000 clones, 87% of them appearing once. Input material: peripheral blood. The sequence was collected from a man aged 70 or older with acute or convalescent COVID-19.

The CDR3 nucleotides are TGTGCCAGTAGATTTGGAGGGAACTCTGAAGCTTTCTTT. It is translated as CASRFGGNSEAFF. The chain combines TRBV19 with TRBJ1-1; D unclear. The CDR3 is made up of 13 amino acids. CDR1 is LNHDA, CDR2 SQIVND, per germline (reference sequence).